This T cell receptor (beta chain) comes out of a study of cytomegalovirus exposure and HLA in healthy donors. The PCR was carried out with 60 Vbeta primers and 13 Jbeta primers. Using immunoSEQ multiplex PCR, the repertoire was profiled, and TCRdb retains in-frame clones only, with some absent. The sample lists fewer than 200,000 clones, approximately 81% occurring once. Comment on this clone: Its antigen is still unknown. Other DNA sequences from this sample encode an identical CDR3 as well.

Overall study findings and caveats: Later work associated 17,000 or so TCR beta sequences with HLA alleles at 0.05 false discovery rate. A highly shared variant cluster was judged a likely technical artifact. Specificity for CMV antigens was confirmed in vitro for a few of the CMV-associated chains. Later analysis showed most CMV-associated TCR beta chains appearing HLA-restricted.

J was trimmed by 4 bases and V by 4 bases; bases with no gene match: 8. This CDR3 spans 17 amino acids. Germline V gene lookup returns CDR1 MNHEY and CDR2 SMNVEV (reference sequence). Input material: PBMCs. The V and J genes are TRBV27 and TRBJ2-6, with 9 bases fitting TRBD1. This sequence originates from a female donor in good health and CMV-seronegative. CDR3 DNA: TGTGCCAGCAGTTCCACAGGGGGCAGGATAGGGGCCAACGTCCTGACTTTC. This encodes CASSSTGGRIGANVLTF.